Following are 12 T cell receptor beta chains from one sample sequenced in a study of spatial heterogeneity in lung cancer (dated by TCRdb to the late 2010s). In light of the paper, this sample's time point label describes: sample taken at primary tumor resection. The library was prepared using 5' RACE. TCRdb shows the sequencer as NextSeq 500. The public reads were run again by TCRdb, first through fastp at Q25 and then through MiXCR, and only productive beta chains were kept. Each entry is one CDR3 protein sequence, shown with its most common DNA and genes. For this sample the table gives approximately 40,000 distinct CDR3 sequences, of which roughly 13% were detected only once. 55% to 65% of the sample lies in the top ten. The sample consisted of PBMCs, taken at surgery. These receptors were obtained from a male donor with early-stage non-small cell lung cancer.

This clonotype was counted at least ten times. The chain is built from TRBV7-6 and TRBJ1-5; no clear D gene. This CDR3 region has 17 residues. Germline CDR1 and CDR2: SGHVS and FNYEAQ. V gave up 5 bases and J gave up 0 bases, with 17 bases separating them. The chain's CDR3 is CASSQSPPGYSNQPQHF. The DNA of the CDR3 is TGTGCCAGCAGCCAAAGTCCACCGGGTTATAGCAATCAGCCCCAGCATTTT.

This clonotype was observed a handful of times. This sequence joins TRBV6-5 and TRBJ2-1, with 13 bases that match TRBD2. The CDR3 sequence is 17 residues long. The germline V gene encodes CDR1 MNHEY and CDR2 SVGAGI. Germline trimming cut 6 bases from V and 4 bases from J; bases unmatched to any gene: 9. Here the CDR3 reads CASSGLAGERGYNEQFF. The CDR3 DNA sequence: TGTGCCAGCAGCGGACTAGCGGGAGAACGAGGATACAATGAGCAGTTCTTC.

This clonotype was recorded a few times. The chain uses TRBV6-1 and TRBJ1-4; possible D gene TRBD1, 5 bases. Between the trimmed V and J ends, which lost 2 bases and 0 bases, there was a span of 10 bases. The CDR3 spans 16 residues. The germline CDR1 and CDR2 sequences are MNHNS and SASEGT. The CDR3 reads CASSEMRGATNEKLFF. The DNA for the CDR3 is TGTGCCAGCAGTGAAATGCGGGGGGCAACTAATGAAAAACTGTTTTTT.

This clonotype has only a few counts. The CDR3 DNA reads TGTGCCAGCAGTTTATTTGGACAGCACGAGCAGTACTTC. Its translation: CASSLFGQHEQYF. The V and J genes are TRBV27 and TRBJ2-7, with TRBD1 as a possible D gene (6 bases). The V and J ends lost 1 base and 5 bases respectively, with 9 bases between them. The CDR3 covers 13 residues. The germline V gene has CDR1 MNHEY and CDR2 SMNVEV (reference sequence).

In this sample, this clonotype turned up a few times. One end of the junction is discordant with germline, which a read error may explain. The chain combines TRBV7-7 with TRBJ2-5; either TRBD1 or TRBD2 may supply D (5 bases each). The CDR3 totals 14 residues. Looked up from germline, CDR1 is SSHAT and CDR2 is FNYEAQ (reference sequence). The CDR3: CASSLVGGYETQYF. In nucleotides, the CDR3 is TGTGCTAGCAGCTTAGTTGGGGGTTACGAGACCCAGTACTTC.

The rearrangement links TRBV2 to TRBJ1-5; a possible D gene is TRBD1 (5 bases). The CDR3 runs 15 residues. The V end was cut by 4 bases, the J end by 0 bases, with 10 bases between. The V gene's germline CDR1 is SNHLY and CDR2 FYNNEI. DNA for the CDR3: TGTGCCAGCAGTGGACAGCTTTATAGCAATCAGCCCCAGCATTTT. Encoded protein: CASSGQLYSNQPQHF.

This clonotype showed up just a few times. The chain is built from TRBV14 and TRBJ2-5; D gene unclear. Per germline, CDR1 SGHDN and CDR2 FVKESK. The CDR3 runs to 17 residues. Between the trimmed V and J ends, which lost 6 bases and 0 bases, there was a span of 20 bases. The CDR3 protein is CASRSKKSSTDQETQYF. The CDR3 DNA sequence: TGTGCCAGCAGGAGTAAAAAGAGTAGTACAGACCAAGAGACCCAGTACTTC. Looking up the rest from reference TRBV14 and TRBJ2-5 gives the full variable domain: EAGVTQFPSHSVIEKGQTVTLRCDPISGHDNLYWYRRVMGKEIKFLLHFVKESKQDESGMPNNRFLAERTGGTYSTLKVQPAELEDSGVYFCASRSKKSSTDQETQYFGPGTRLLVL.

The V call is TRBV25-1, the J call TRBJ2-7; 7 nucleotides line up with TRBD1. This CDR3 has 13 amino acids. Germline assignment: CDR1 MGHDK and CDR2 SYGVNS. V dropped 4 bases and J dropped 2; count of bases not matched to a gene: 2. This CDR3 is CASSVTGTYEQYF. The CDR3 bases are TGTGCCAGCAGTGTGACAGGGACCTACGAGCAGTACTTC.

The chain employs TRBV20-1 and TRBJ2-3; D may be TRBD2 (6 bases). The V end was cut by 5 bases, the J end by 4 bases, with 13 bases between. The CDR3 is made up of 13 amino acids. The germline V gene encodes CDR1 DFQATT and CDR2 SNEGSKA (reference sequence). The CDR3, as DNA: TGCAGTGCTGGGGACTGGGGCGCAGATACGCAGTATTTT. Translating gives CSAGDWGADTQYF.

The V and J genes are TRBV12-3 or TRBV12-4 and TRBJ1-1; the match to TRBD1 covers 10 bases. The CDR3 loop spans 14 amino acids. Losses at the gene ends were 7 bases for V and 3 bases for J; bases not matched to a gene: 5. CDR3 in DNA: TGTGCCAGCACCGAGACAGGGGGCTACACTGAAGCTTTCTTT. It codes for CASTETGGYTEAFF.

The CDR3 region is CAISETGVESNQPQHF. CDR3 coding DNA: TGTGCCATCAGCGAGACAGGGGTAGAGAGCAATCAGCCCCAGCATTTT. The rearrangement uses TRBV10-3 and TRBJ1-5; 8 nucleotides agree with TRBD1. This CDR3 contains 16 residues. V lost 6 bases and J lost 1; bases outside the gene matches: 8. Germline V gives CDR1 ENHRY, CDR2 SYGVKD.

The genes are TRBV6-1 and TRBJ2-2; D ambiguous. Trimming removed 1 base from V and 2 bases from J, with 8 bases in between. CDR1 is MNHNS, CDR2 SASEGT, per germline. This CDR3 is built from 15 residues. The CDR3 sequence: CASSEGAVNTGELFF. The CDR3 region has the DNA TGTGCCAGCAGTGAAGGGGCCGTAAACACCGGGGAGCTGTTTTTT.